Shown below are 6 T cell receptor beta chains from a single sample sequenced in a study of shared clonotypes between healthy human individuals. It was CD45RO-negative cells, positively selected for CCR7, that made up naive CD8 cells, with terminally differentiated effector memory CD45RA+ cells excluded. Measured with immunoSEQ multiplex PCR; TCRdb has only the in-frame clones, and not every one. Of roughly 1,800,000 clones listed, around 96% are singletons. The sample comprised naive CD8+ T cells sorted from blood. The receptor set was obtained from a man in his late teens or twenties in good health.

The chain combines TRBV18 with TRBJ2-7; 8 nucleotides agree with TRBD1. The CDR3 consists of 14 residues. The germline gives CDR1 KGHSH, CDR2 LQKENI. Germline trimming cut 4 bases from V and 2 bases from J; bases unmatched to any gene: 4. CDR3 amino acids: CASSHPTGAYEQYF. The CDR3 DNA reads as TGTGCCAGCTCACACCCGACAGGGGCCTACGAGCAGTACTTC.

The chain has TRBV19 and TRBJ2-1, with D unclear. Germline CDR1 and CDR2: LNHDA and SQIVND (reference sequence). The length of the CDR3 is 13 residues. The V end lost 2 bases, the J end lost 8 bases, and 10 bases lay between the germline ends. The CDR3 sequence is CASSILGTDEQFF. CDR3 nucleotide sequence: TGTGCCAGTAGTATACTGGGAACTGATGAGCAGTTCTTC. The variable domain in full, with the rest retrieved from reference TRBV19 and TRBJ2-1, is DGGITQSPKYLFRKEGQNVTLSCEQNLNHDAMYWYRQDPGQGLRLIYYSQIVNDFQKGDIAEGYSVSREKKESFPLTVTSAQKNPTAFYLCASSILGTDEQFFGPGTRLTVL.

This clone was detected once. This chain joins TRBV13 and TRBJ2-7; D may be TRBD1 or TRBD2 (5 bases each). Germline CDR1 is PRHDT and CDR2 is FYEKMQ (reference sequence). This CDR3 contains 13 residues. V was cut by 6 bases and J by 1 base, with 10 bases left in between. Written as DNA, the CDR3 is TGTGCCAGCAGTACGGGACCATCCTACGAGCAGTACTTC. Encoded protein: CASSTGPSYEQYF.

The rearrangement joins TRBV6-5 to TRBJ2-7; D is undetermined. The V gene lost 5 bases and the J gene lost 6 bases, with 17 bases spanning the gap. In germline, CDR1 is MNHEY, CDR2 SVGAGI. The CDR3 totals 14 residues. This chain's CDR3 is CASSPTSPSGEQYF. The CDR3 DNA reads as TGTGCCAGCAGTCCAACAAGCCCTTCTGGCGAGCAGTACTTC.

The CDR3 bases are TGTGCCAGCAGCTTGGTAAAAAGGGACAGCTCCTATAATTCACCCCTCCACTTT. Its protein product is CASSLVKRDSSYNSPLHF. J is TRBJ1-6 and V is TRBV13, with TRBD1 matching over 7 bases. V lost 3 bases and J lost 0; bases outside the gene matches: 8. The CDR3 has 18 amino acids. Germline V gene data show CDR1 as PRHDT and CDR2 as FYEKMQ (reference sequence). The variable domain in full, with the rest retrieved from reference TRBV13 and TRBJ1-6, is AAGVIQSPRHLIKEKRETATLKCYPIPRHDTVYWYQQGPGQDPQFLISFYEKMQSDKGSIPDRFSAQQFSDYHSELNMSSLELGDSALYFCASSLVKRDSSYNSPLHFGNGTRLTVT.

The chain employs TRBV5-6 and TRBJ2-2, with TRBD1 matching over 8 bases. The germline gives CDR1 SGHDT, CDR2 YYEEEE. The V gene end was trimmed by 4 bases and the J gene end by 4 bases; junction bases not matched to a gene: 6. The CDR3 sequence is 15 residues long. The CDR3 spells CASSPQGAPTGELFF. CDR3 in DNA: TGTGCCAGCAGCCCCCAGGGGGCGCCCACCGGGGAGCTGTTTTTT.